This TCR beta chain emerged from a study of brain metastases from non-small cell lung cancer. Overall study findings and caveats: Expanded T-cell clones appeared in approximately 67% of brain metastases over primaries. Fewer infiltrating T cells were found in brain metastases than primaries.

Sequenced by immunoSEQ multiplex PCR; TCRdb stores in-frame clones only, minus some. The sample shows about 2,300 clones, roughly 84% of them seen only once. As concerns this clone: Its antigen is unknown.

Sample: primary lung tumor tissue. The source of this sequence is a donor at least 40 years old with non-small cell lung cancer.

The chain's CDR3 is CAISGSKTGQSYEQYV. CDR3 coding DNA: TGTGCCATCAGTGGGTCGAAGACCGGACAGTCCTACGAGCAGTACGTC. This chain links TRBV10-3 with TRBJ2-7, with D possibly matching TRBD1 (6 bases). The CDR3 covers 16 residues. Germline-derived CDR1 and CDR2 are ENHRY and SYGVKD. V lost 4 bases and J lost 1, with 17 bases in between.